This TCR beta chain was observed in a study of long-term antiretroviral therapy in people with HIV. Notes on the study in general: Transplant donor controls retained higher diversity, though diversity increased after ART.

A v3.0 immunoSEQ assay was performed at survey level. The method was immunoSEQ multiplex PCR; TCRdb's version includes in-frame clones alone and lacks a portion of them. The table records 30,000 to 40,000 clones, roughly 80% of them present only once. Remarks on this clone: The antigen is not known.

Germline CDR1 MDHEN, CDR2 SYDVKM. The CDR3 totals 13 residues. Between the trimmed V and J ends, which lost 5 bases and 6 bases, there was a span of 11 bases. This chain links TRBV28 with TRBJ1-5; D is unresolved. This clonotype originated in a young man with HIV. The sequencing here drew on unsorted PBMCs, taken 1.5 years after starting antiretroviral therapy. CDR3: CASSDPYGQPQHF. Written as DNA, the CDR3 is TGTGCCAGCAGTGACCCATACGGTCAGCCCCAGCATTTT. The full variable domain, in which reference TRBV28 and TRBJ1-5 provide the parts outside the CDR3, is DVKVTQSSRYLVKRTGEKVFLECVQDMDHENMFWYRQDPGLGLRLIYFSYDVKMKEKGDIPEGYSVSREKKERFSLILESASTNQTSMYLCASSDPYGQPQHFGDGTRLSIL.